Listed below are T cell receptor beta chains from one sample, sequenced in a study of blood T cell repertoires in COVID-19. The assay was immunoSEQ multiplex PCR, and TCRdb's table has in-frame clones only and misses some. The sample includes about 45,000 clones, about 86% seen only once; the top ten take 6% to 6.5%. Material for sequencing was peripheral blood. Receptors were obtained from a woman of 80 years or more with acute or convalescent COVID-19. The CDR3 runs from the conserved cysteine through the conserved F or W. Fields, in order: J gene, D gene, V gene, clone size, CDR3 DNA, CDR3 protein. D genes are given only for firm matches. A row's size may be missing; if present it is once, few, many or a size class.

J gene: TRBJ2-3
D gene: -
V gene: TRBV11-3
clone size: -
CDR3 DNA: TGTGCCAGCAGCTTAGATTTGACTTCGACGCAGTATTTT
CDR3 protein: CASSLDLTSTQYF

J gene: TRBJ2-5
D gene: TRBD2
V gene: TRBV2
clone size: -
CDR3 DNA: TGTGCCAGCAGTGAAGCGGGACTAGCGAGAGAGACCCAGTACTTC
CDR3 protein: CASSEAGLARETQYF

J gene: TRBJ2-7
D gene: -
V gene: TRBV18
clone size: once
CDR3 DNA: TGTGCCAGCTCACCAGCAGGCTCCCTTATCTACGAGCAGTACTTC
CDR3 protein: CASSPAGSLIYEQYF

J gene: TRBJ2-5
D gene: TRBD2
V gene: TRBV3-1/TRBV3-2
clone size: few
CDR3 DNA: TGTGCCAGCAGCCAAGATCTAGGGGCGGGGGGACAGACCCAGTACTTC
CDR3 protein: CASSQDLGAGGQTQYF

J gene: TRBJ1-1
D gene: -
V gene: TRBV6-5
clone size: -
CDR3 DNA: TGTGCCAGCAGTTACTCGGGAGCTGAAGCTTTCTTT
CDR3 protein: CASSYSGAEAFF

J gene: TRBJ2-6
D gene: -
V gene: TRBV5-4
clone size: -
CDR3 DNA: TGTGCCAGCAGCTTGTTTCTGTCTGGGGCCAACGTCCTGACTTTC
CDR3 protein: CASSLFLSGANVLTF

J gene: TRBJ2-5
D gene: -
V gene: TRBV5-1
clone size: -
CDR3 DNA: TGCGCCAGCAGCCCTGGAGGAGGGGTGGGAGAGACCCAGTACTTC
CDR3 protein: CASSPGGGVGETQYF

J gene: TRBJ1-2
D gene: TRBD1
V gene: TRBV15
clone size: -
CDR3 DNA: TGTGCCACCAGCAGAGGGAGGGGACAGGGAACCTATGGCTACACCTTC
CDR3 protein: CATSRGRGQGTYGYTF

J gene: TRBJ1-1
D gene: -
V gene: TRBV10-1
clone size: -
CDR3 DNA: TGCGCCAGCAGTGATAAAATCGGTACACTCGTCGGCTGGTCGCTAGAGATGAACACTGAAGCTTTCTTT
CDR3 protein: CASSDKIGTLVGWSLEMNTEAFF

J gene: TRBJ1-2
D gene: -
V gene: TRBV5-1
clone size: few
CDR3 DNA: TGCGCCAGCAGCTCACAGAGTACTAACTATGGCTACACCTTC
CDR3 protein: CASSSQSTNYGYTF

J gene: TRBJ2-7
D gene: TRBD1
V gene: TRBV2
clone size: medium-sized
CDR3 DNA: TGTGCCAGCACCCAACAGGGGGCTAGGAACGAGCAGTACTTC
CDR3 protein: CASTQQGARNEQYF

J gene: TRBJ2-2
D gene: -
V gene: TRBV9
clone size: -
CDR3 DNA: TGTGCCAGCAGCGTAGTGGTGACAGGGAACACCGGGGAGCTGTTTTTT
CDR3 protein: CASSVVVTGNTGELFF

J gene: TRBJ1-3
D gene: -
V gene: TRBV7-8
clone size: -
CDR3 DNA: TGTGCCAGCAGCTTAGGCCGAACAGGGATTGGAAACACCATATATTTT
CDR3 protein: CASSLGRTGIGNTIYF

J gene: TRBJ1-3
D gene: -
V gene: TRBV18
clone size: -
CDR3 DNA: TGTGCCAGCTCCCCCGATCTACCTAGCACTGGAAACACCATATATTTT
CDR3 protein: CASSPDLPSTGNTIYF

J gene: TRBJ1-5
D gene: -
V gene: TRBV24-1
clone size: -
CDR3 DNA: TGTGCCACCAGTGATCGGGACAACAATCAGCCCCAGCATTTT
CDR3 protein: CATSDRDNNQPQHF

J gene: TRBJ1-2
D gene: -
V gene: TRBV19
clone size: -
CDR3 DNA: TGTGCCAGTACCACACAAAAACAGGGACCGACCTATGGCTACACCTTC
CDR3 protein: CASTTQKQGPTYGYTF

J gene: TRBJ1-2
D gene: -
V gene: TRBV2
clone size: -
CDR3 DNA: TGTGCCAGCAGTGCGCAGCCGGGAGTTGGCTACACCTTC
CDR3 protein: CASSAQPGVGYTF

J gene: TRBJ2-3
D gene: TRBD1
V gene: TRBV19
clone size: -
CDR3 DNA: TGTGCCAGTAGTCCCCCGAAGGACAGGGGGAGCACAGATACGCAGTATTTT
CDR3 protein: CASSPPKDRGSTDTQYF

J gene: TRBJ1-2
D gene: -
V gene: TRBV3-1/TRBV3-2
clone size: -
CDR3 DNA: TGTGCCAGCGGCGGACAGAGCTATGGCTACACCTTC
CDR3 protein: CASGGQSYGYTF

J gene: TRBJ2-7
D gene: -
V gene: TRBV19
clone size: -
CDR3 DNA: TGTGCCAGCGGGATATACTACGAGCAGTACTTC
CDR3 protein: CASGIYYEQYF

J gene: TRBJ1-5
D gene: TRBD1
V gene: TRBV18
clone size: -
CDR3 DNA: TGTGCCATCGCCGAACAAGACTGGGACAGAAGGAGGAATCAGCCCCAGCATTTT
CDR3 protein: CAIAEQDWDRRRNQPQHF

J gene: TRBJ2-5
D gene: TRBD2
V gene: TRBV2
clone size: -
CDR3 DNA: TGTGCCAGCAGTGGGAGGACTAGCGGGGGAGAGACCCAGTACTTC
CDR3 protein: CASSGRTSGGETQYF

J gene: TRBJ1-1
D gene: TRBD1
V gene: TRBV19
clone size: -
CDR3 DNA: TGTGCCAGTAGTGACCAGACAGGGGCCCTGAACACTGAAGCTTTCTTT
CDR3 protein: CASSDQTGALNTEAFF

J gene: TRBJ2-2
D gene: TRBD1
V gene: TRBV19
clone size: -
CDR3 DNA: TGTGCCAGTAGTGAGGGGACAGGGACGAACACCGGGGAGCTGTTTTTT
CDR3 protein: CASSEGTGTNTGELFF

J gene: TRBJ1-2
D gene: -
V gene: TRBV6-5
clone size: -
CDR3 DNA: TGTGCCAGCAGTCCGGGGGGGACGGCGTATGGCTACACCTTC
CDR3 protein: CASSPGGTAYGYTF

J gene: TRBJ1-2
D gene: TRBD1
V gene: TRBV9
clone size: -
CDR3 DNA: TGTGCCAGCAGCTTGGACAGGGGTTCCTTTGGCTACACCTTC
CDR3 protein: CASSLDRGSFGYTF

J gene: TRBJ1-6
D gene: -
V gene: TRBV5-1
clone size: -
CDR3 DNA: TGCGCCAGCAGCTTGGCAGGGGCCCGGGATTCACCCCTCCACTTT
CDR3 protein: CASSLAGARDSPLHF

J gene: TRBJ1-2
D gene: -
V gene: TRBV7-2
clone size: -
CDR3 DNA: TGTGCCAGCAGAGGAGGGCCGAACTATGGCTACACCTTC
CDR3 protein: CASRGGPNYGYTF

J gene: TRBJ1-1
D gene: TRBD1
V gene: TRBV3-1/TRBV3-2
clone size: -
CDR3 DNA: TGTGCCAGCACCAGGGGGATGAAAGAGACTGAAGCTTTCTTT
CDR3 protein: CASTRGMKETEAFF

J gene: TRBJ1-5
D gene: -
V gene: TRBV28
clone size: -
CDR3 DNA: TGTGCCACAGGGAGGGGGGGAAGTAATCAGCCCCAGCATTTT
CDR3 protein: CATGRGGSNQPQHF

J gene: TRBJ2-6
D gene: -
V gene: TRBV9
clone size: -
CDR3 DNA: TGTGCCAGCAGCGTTCAGGGGGCCAACGTCCTGACTTTC
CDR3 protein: CASSVQGANVLTF

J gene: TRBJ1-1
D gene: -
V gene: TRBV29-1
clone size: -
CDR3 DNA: TGCAGCGTTGAGAGGTGGGCTCCCCGGGGCACTGAAGCTTTCTTT
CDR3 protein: CSVERWAPRGTEAFF

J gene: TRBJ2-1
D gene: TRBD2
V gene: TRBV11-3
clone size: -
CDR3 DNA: TGTGCCAGCAGCTTAGATTCTAGCGGGGTCTACAATGAGCAGTTCTTC
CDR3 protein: CASSLDSSGVYNEQFF

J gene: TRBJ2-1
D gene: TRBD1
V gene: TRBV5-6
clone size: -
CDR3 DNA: TGTGCCAGCAGCTTGGGGGACAGGGCCTACAATGAGCAGTTCTTC
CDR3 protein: CASSLGDRAYNEQFF

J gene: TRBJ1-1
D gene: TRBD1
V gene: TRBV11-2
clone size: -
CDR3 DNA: TGTGCCAGCAGCCTGGACAGGGAGACTGAAGCTTTCTTT
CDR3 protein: CASSLDRETEAFF

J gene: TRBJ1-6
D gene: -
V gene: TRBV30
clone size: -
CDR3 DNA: TGTGCCTGGTCCCGACGGGATAATTCACCCCTCCACTTT
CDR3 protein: CAWSRRDNSPLHF

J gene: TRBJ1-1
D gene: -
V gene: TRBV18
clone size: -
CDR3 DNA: TGTGCCAGCTCGCCACCCGGTTTGGTCGAAAACACTGAAGCTTTCTTT
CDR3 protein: CASSPPGLVENTEAFF

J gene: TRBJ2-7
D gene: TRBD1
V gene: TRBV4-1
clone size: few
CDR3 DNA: TGCGCCAGCAGCGATAGGCGGCAGGGGGTGTCCTACGAGCAGTACTTC
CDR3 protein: CASSDRRQGVSYEQYF

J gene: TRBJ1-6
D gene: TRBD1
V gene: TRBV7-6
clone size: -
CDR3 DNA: TGTGCCAGCAGTCGTCTATCAGGGGGCGAGAATTCACCCCTCCACTTT
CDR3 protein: CASSRLSGGENSPLHF

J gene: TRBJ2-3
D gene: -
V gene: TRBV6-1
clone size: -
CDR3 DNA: TGTGCCAGCAGTGAAAGTGGGACAAAGATAGATACGCAGTATTTT
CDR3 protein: CASSESGTKIDTQYF

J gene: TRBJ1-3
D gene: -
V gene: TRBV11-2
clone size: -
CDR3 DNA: TGTGCCAGCAGCCCGTCACCGGGAGGTGGAAACACCATATATTTT
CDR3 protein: CASSPSPGGGNTIYF

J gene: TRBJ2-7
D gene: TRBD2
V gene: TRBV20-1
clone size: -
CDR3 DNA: TGCAGTGCTAGTTGGCTCGGGGGGGCCCTTTCCGAGCAGTACTTC
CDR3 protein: CSASWLGGALSEQYF

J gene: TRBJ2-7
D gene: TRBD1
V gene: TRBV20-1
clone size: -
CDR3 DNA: TGCAGTGCTAGTGGCACTGACCCCCGGGACAGGGAAGTCCCCAACGAGCAGTACTTC
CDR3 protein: CSASGTDPRDREVPNEQYF

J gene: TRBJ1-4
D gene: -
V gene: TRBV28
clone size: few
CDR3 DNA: TGTGCCAGCAGTATGGCAGGTTCCAGGGTTGAAAAACTGTTTTTT
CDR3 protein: CASSMAGSRVEKLFF

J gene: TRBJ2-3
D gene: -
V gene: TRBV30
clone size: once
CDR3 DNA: TGTGCCTGGAGTGTAGAGGGTGGTACGCAGTATTTT
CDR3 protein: CAWSVEGGTQYF

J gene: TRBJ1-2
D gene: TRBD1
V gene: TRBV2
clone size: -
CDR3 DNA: TGTGCCAGCAGAGACAGGGGTTTTAACTATGGCTACACCTTC
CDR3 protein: CASRDRGFNYGYTF

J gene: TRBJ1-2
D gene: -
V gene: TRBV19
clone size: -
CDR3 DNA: TGTGCCAGTAGAGTATTTGGGGAGTTTAATGGCTACACCTTC
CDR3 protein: CASRVFGEFNGYTF

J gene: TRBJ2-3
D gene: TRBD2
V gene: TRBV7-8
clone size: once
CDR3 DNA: TGTGCCAGCAGCTTATGGCTAGCGGGGGGTCCGGATACGCAGTATTTT
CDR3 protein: CASSLWLAGGPDTQYF

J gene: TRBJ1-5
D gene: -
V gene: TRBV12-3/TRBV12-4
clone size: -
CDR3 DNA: TGTGCCAGCAGGAGAGGGGGAGATCAGCCCCAGCATTTT
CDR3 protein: CASRRGGDQPQHF

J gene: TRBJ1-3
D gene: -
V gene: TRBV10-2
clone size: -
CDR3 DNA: TGCGCCAGCAGTTATCAGGGGAATACTGGAAACACCATATATTTT
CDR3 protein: CASSYQGNTGNTIYF

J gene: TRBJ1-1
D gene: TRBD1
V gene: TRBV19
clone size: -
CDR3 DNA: TGTGCCAGTAGGGGACAGTTGAACACTGAAGCTTTCTTT
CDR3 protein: CASRGQLNTEAFF

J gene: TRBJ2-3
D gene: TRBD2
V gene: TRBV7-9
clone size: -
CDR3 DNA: TGTGCCAGCAGCATAGGGGATCGGTGGACTAGCGGAAATACGCAGTATTTT
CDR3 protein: CASSIGDRWTSGNTQYF

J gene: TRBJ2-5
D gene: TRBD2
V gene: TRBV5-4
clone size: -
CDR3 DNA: TGTGCCAGCAGCTTGGACGGGACTAGCAAAGAGACCCAGTACTTC
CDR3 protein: CASSLDGTSKETQYF

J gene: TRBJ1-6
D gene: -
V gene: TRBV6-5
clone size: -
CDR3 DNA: TGTGCCAGCAAGGAGTTTCTCAGCAATTCACCCCTCCACTTT
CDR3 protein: CASKEFLSNSPLHF

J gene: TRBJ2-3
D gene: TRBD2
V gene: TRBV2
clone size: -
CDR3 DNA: TGTGCCAGCAGTAGACTAGCGGGGGGACGAGATACGCAGTATTTT
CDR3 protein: CASSRLAGGRDTQYF

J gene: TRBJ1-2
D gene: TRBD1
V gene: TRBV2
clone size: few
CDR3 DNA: TGTGCCAGTATCGCCGACAGGGTGGGCGGCTACACCTTC
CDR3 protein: CASIADRVGGYTF

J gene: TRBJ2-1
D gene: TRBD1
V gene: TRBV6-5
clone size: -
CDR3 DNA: TGTGCCAGCAGCCCCGATACAGGGGTCTACAATGAGCAGTTCTTC
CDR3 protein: CASSPDTGVYNEQFF

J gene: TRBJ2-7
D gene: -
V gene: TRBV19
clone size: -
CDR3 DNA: TGTGCCAGTAGTATACCCCCCGGCGGCAGGGGGGACGAGCAGTACTTC
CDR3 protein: CASSIPPGGRGDEQYF